A selection of T cell receptor beta chains follows, all from one sample in a study of blood T cell repertoires in COVID-19. Some clones are missing from TCRdb's copy, which holds only in-frame ones; the method was immunoSEQ multiplex PCR. The sample lists a few hundred thousand clones; roughly 90% were seen once. Sequenced: peripheral blood. The source of these receptors is a man aged 55 to 70 with acute or convalescent COVID-19. Each CDR3 is given without its conserved first and last residue. A D gene is named only where the DNA matches it firmly.

v_gene: TRBV21-1
j_gene: TRBJ2-5
d_gene: NA
CDR3aa: ASSKAQGIQETQY

v_gene: TRBV4-2
j_gene: TRBJ2-7
d_gene: TRBD1
CDR3aa: ASSPITGVDEQY

v_gene: TRBV14
j_gene: TRBJ2-7
d_gene: TRBD2
CDR3aa: ASSRSGSEEQY

v_gene: TRBV9
j_gene: TRBJ2-1
d_gene: TRBD2
CDR3aa: ASSAPSGRIHNEQF

v_gene: TRBV10-3
j_gene: TRBJ1-1
d_gene: NA
CDR3aa: AISGEGLAAF

v_gene: TRBV5-5
j_gene: TRBJ2-1
d_gene: NA
CDR3aa: ASTRVGDNEQF

v_gene: TRBV7-2
j_gene: TRBJ1-5
d_gene: TRBD1
CDR3aa: ASSAPGQGGNQPQH

v_gene: TRBV19
j_gene: TRBJ1-1
d_gene: NA
CDR3aa: ASSQGSITEAF

v_gene: TRBV18
j_gene: TRBJ2-5
d_gene: TRBD1
CDR3aa: ASSRGTGSAETQY

v_gene: TRBV7-2
j_gene: TRBJ2-2
d_gene: TRBD2
CDR3aa: ASSLSWAGVNTGELF

v_gene: TRBV19
j_gene: TRBJ2-1
d_gene: NA
CDR3aa: ASSIGPLYNEQF

v_gene: TRBV19
j_gene: TRBJ2-1
d_gene: TRBD2
CDR3aa: ASSNQGVSGGPGVYNEQF

v_gene: TRBV4-1
j_gene: TRBJ1-1
d_gene: NA
CDR3aa: ASSFQDGTWAF

v_gene: TRBV9
j_gene: TRBJ2-6
d_gene: NA
CDR3aa: ASSAQGQQSGANVLT

v_gene: TRBV20-1
j_gene: TRBJ1-2
d_gene: TRBD1
CDR3aa: SASMGQGIYGYT

v_gene: TRBV4-1
j_gene: TRBJ2-1
d_gene: TRBD2
CDR3aa: ASSQELGLAETYNEQF

v_gene: TRBV9
j_gene: TRBJ1-1
d_gene: TRBD1
CDR3aa: ASSDGRGLNTEAF

v_gene: TRBV11-2
j_gene: TRBJ1-3
d_gene: NA
CDR3aa: ASSLDINSGNTIY

v_gene: TRBV4-3
j_gene: TRBJ2-7
d_gene: TRBD2
CDR3aa: ASSQAPGLAGGISYEQY

v_gene: TRBV28
j_gene: TRBJ2-5
d_gene: TRBD1
CDR3aa: ASRGTGEGETQY

v_gene: TRBV5-6
j_gene: TRBJ2-5
d_gene: TRBD1
CDR3aa: ASSMTGIEETQY

v_gene: TRBV12-3/TRBV12-4
j_gene: TRBJ2-7
d_gene: NA
CDR3aa: ASTGDWHEQY

v_gene: TRBV5-6
j_gene: TRBJ2-1
d_gene: TRBD2
CDR3aa: ASSLGGGGYNEQF

v_gene: TRBV28
j_gene: TRBJ2-1
d_gene: TRBD2
CDR3aa: ASRSLGLAGEEQF

v_gene: TRBV6-5
j_gene: TRBJ1-1
d_gene: NA
CDR3aa: ASVVRGGTEAF

v_gene: TRBV7-2
j_gene: TRBJ1-5
d_gene: TRBD1
CDR3aa: ASSPRTGGDQPQH

v_gene: TRBV5-1
j_gene: TRBJ1-2
d_gene: NA
CDR3aa: ASSLAGNYGYT

v_gene: TRBV7-3
j_gene: TRBJ2-1
d_gene: TRBD2
CDR3aa: ASSLTRTAGVNEQF

v_gene: TRBV6-1
j_gene: TRBJ1-1
d_gene: NA
CDR3aa: ASSETNGQRLTEAF

v_gene: TRBV7-6
j_gene: TRBJ1-1
d_gene: NA
CDR3aa: ASSSIQIMNTEAF

v_gene: TRBV19
j_gene: TRBJ1-2
d_gene: NA
CDR3aa: ASSILDEEYGYT

v_gene: TRBV9
j_gene: TRBJ2-1
d_gene: NA
CDR3aa: ASSVAGVGYDEQF